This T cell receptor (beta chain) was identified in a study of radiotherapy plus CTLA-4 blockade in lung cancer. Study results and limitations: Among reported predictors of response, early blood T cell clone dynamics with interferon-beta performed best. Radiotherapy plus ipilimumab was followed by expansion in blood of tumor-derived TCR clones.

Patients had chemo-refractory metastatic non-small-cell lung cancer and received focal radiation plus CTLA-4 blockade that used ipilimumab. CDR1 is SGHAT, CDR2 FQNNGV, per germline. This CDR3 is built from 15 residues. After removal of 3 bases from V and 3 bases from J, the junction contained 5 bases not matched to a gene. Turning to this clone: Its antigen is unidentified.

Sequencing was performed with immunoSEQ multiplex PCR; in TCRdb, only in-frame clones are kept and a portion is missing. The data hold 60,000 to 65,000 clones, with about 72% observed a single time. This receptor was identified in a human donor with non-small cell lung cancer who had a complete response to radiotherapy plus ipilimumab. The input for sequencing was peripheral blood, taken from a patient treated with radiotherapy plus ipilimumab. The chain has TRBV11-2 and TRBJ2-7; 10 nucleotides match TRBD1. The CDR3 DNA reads TGTGCCAGCAGCTTCCCCGGGACAGGGGTCTACGAGCAGTACTTC. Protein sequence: CASSFPGTGVYEQYF. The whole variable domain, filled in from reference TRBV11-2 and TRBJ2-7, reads EAGVAQSPRYKIIEKRQSVAFWCNPISGHATLYWYQQILGQGPKLLIQFQNNGVVDDSQLPKDRFSAERLKGVDSTLKIQPAKLEDSAVYLCASSFPGTGVYEQYFGPGTRLTVT.